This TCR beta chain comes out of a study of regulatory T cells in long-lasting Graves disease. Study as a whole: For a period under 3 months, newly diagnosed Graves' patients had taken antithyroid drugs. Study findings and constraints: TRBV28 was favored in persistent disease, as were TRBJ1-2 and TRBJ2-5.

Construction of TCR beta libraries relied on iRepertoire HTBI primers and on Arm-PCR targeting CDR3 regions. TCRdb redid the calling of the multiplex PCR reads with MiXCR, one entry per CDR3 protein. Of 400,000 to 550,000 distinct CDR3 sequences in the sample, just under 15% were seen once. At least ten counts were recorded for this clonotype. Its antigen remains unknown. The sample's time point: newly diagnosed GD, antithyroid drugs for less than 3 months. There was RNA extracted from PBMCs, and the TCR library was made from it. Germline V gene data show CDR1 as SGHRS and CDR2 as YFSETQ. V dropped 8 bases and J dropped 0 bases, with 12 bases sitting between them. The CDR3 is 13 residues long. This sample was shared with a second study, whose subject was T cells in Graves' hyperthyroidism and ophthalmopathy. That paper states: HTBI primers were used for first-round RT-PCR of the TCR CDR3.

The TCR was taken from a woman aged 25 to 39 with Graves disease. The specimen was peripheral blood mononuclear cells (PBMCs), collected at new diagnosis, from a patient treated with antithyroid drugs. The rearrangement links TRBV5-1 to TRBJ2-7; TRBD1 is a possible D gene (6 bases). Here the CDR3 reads CASRQASSYEQYF. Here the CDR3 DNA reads TGCGCCAGTCGACAGGCGAGCTCCTACGAGCAGTACTTC. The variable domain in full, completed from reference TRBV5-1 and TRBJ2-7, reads KAGVTQTPRYLIKTRGQQVTLSCSPISGHRSVSWYQQTPGQGLQFLFEYFSETQRNKGNFPGRFSGRQFSNSRSEMNVSTLELGDSALYLCASRQASSYEQYFGPGTRLTVT.